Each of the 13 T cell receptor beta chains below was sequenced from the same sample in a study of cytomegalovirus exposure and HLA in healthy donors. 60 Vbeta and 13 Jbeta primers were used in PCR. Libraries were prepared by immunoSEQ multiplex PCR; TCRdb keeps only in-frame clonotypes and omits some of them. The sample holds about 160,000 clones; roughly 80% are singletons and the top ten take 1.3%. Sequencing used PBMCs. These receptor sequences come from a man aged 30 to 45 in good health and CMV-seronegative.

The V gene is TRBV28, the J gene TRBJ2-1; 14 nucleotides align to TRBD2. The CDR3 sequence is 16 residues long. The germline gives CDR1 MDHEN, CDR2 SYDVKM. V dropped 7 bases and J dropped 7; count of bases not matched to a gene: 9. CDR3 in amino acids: CASNRGGLAGDNEQFF. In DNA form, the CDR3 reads TGTGCCAGCAATCGTGGGGGACTAGCGGGAGATAATGAGCAGTTCTTC.

CDR3: CASSFALAGVHSYEQYF. For the CDR3, the DNA is TGTGCCAGCAGCTTTGCACTAGCGGGGGTGCACTCCTACGAGCAGTACTTC. The chain carries TRBV5-6 and TRBJ2-5; 11 bases agree with TRBD2. The DNA end is more similar to TRBJ2-7, so the J call may be wrong. The CDR3 is 17 amino acids. Germline V CDR1 and CDR2: SGHDT, YYEEEE.

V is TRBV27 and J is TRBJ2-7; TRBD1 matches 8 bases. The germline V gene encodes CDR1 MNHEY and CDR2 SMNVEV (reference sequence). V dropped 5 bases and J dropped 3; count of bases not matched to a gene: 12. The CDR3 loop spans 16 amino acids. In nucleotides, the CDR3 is TGTGCCAGCAGTCTGCTGACGGGACAGGATATCTACGAGCAGTACTTC. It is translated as CASSLLTGQDIYEQYF.

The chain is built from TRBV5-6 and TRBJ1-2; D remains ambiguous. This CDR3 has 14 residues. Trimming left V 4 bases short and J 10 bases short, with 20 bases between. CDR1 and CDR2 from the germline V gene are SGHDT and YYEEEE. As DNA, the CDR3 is TGTGCCAGCAGCATTGGTGAGAGAGGTACGCACTACACCTTC. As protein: CASSIGERGTHYTF. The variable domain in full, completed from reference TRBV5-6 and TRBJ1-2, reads DAGVTQSPTHLIKTRGQQVTLRCSPKSGHDTVSWYQQALGQGPQFIFQYYEEEERQRGNFPDRFSGHQFPNYSSELNVNALLLGDSALYLCASSIGERGTHYTFGSGTRLTVV.

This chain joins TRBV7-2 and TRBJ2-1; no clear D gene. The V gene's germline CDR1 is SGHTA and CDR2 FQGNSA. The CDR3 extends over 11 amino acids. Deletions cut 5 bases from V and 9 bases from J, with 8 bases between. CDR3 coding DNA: TGTGCCAGCAGCCGTTCGTTTGAGCAGTTCTTC. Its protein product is CASSRSFEQFF.

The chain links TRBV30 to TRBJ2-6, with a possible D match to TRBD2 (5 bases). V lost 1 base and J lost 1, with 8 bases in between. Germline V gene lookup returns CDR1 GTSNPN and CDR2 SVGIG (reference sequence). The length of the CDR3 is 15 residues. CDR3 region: CAWSGGASGANVLTF. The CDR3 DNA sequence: TGTGCCTGGAGTGGGGGAGCGTCTGGGGCCAACGTCCTGACTTTC.

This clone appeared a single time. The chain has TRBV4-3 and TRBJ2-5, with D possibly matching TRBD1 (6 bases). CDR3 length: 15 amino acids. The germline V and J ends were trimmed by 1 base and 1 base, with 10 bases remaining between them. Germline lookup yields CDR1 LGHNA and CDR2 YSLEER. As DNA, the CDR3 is TGCGCCAGCAGCCAAGGGGACACCCTCCAAGAGACCCAGTACTTC. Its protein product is CASSQGDTLQETQYF.

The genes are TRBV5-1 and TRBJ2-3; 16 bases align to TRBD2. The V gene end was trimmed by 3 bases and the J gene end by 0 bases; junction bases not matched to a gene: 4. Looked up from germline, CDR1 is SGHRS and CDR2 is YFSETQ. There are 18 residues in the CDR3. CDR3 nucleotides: TGCGCCAGCAGCTCCGGGACTAGCGGGAGGGAAAGCACAGATACGCAGTATTTT. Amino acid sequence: CASSSGTSGRESTDTQYF.

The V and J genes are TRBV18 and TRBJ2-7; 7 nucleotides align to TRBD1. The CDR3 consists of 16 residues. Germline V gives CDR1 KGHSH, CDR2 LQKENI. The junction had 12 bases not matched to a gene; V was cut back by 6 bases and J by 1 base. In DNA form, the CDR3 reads TGTGCCAGCTCCCTCATTGAGGACAGGACTTCCTACGAGCAGTACTTC. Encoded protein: CASSLIEDRTSYEQYF.

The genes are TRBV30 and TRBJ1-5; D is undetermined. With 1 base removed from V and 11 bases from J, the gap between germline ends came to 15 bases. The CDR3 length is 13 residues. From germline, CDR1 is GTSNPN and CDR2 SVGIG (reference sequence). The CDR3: CAWSDPMDGAQHF. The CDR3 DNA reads TGTGCCTGGAGTGATCCGATGGACGGGGCCCAGCATTTT. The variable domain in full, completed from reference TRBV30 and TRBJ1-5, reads SQTIHQWPATLVQPVGSPLSLECTVEGTSNPNLYWYRQAAGRGLQLLFYSVGIGQISSEVPQNLSASRPQDRQFILSSKKLLLSDSGFYLCAWSDPMDGAQHFGDGTRLSIL.

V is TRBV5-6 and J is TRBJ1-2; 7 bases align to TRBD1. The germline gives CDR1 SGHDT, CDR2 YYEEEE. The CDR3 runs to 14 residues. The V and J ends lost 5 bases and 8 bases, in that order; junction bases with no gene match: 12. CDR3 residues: CASRKNEGAPGYTF. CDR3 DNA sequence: TGTGCCAGCAGGAAAAACGAGGGGGCCCCCGGCTACACCTTC.

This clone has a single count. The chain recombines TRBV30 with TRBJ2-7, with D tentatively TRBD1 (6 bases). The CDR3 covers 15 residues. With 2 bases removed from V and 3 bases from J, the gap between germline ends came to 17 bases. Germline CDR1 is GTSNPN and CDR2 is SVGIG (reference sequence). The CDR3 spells CAWSPSAGAVYEQYF. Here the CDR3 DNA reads TGTGCCTGGAGTCCCTCGGCAGGGGCCGTCTACGAGCAGTACTTC.

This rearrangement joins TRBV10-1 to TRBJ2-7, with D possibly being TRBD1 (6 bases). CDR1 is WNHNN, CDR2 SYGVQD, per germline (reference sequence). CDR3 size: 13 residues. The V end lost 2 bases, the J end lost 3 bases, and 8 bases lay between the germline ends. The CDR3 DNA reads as TGCGCCAGCAGTGAGGGACAGATCTACGAGCAGTACTTC. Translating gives CASSEGQIYEQYF.